Following are 21 T cell receptor beta chains from one sample sequenced in a study of low-dose radiotherapy and immunotherapy resistance in tumors (dated by TCRdb to the early 2020s). The sample's time point label is to be understood as: after trial treatment. The sample's treatment or condition label, decoded: LDRT plus nivolumab, ipilimumab, low-dose cyclophosphamide and aspirin (RACIN trial). TCRdb records Illumina HiSeq 2500 as the sequencer. To make first-strand cDNA, Superscript III was used along with a set of TRAV- and TRBV-specific primers so that both the TCRalpha and TCRbeta chains were covered. TCRs were amplified with Phusion for around 20 PCR cycles, with a constant-region primer paired with the adapter attached to the V primers. Through fastp at Q25 and MiXCR, TCRdb rebuilt clones from the public reads, retaining in-frame beta chains. Duplicate CDR3 protein sequences are folded into a single record with the most common DNA and genes. For this sample the table gives tens of thousands of distinct CDR3 sequences, of which around 20% were detected only once. Over 10% of the sample is taken by the ten largest.

Sequenced here: PBMCs, sampled after low-dose radiotherapy plus immunotherapy. The receptors were sampled from a female donor with ovarian cancer.

For this clonotype: A far larger clone is one nucleotide away, so this likely arose from a read error. This chain links TRBV26 with TRBJ2-7; the table names TRBD2, a call not compared with the DNA. TRBV26 is deemed a pseudogene. The CDR3 has 15 residues. The CDR3 protein is CASSPLAGGPHEQYF. The CDR3, as DNA: TGTGCCAGCAGTCCCCTAGCGGGGGGGCCCCATGAGCAGTACTTC.

With respect to this clonotype: A far larger clone is a single base away, which makes a read error likely. The V and J genes are TRBV6-5 and TRBJ1-2, with no clear D. The germline gives CDR1 MNHEY, CDR2 SVGAGI. There are 16 residues in the CDR3. Written as DNA, the CDR3 is TGTGCCAGCAGTCACTCGGACGGGGAGGGCAACTATGGCTACACCTTC. This gives the protein CASSHSDGEGNYGYTF.

This clonotype came up many times. V usage is TRBV6-1 and J usage is TRBJ2-3, with 8 positions matching TRBD1. The CDR3 has 16 amino acids. Germline lookup yields CDR1 MNHNS and CDR2 SASEGT. V trimming: 0 bases; J trimming: 1 base; junction bases outside the gene matches: 3. The CDR3 DNA follows: TGTGCCAGCAGTGAAGCGACAGGGGAGGGCACAGATACGCAGTATTTT. Its translation: CASSEATGEGTDTQYF.

To note about this clonotype: A far more abundant clone sits one base away, making this likely a read error. The chain couples TRBV7-9 to TRBJ2-2; 8 bases fit TRBD2. The CDR3 runs to 16 residues. Germline lookup yields CDR1 SEHNR and CDR2 FQNEAQ (reference sequence). CDR3 coding DNA: TGTGCCGGCAGCCGCGCTAGCGGGCAGAACACCGGGGAGCTGTTTTTT. This sequence encodes CAGSRASGQNTGELFF.

This clonotype showed up many times. The gene calls are TRBV6-4 and TRBJ2-2; 9 nucleotides align to TRBD2. J gave up 5 bases and V 4 bases, and 5 bases lay outside the gene matches. From germline, CDR1 is MRHNA and CDR2 SNTAGT. The CDR3 spans 15 residues. This CDR3 is CASSAGTSRTGELFF. In DNA, the CDR3 is TGTGCCAGCAGTGCTGGGACTAGCAGGACCGGGGAGCTGTTTTTT.

This clonotype has more than one count but fewer than ten. The chain has TRBV14 and TRBJ2-7; possibly TRBD1 or TRBD2 for D (5 bases each). The CDR3 length is 14 residues. V shed 4 bases and J shed 4 bases, with 14 bases lying between them. Germline V gene sequence: CDR1 SGHDN, CDR2 FVKESK. The DNA for the CDR3 is TGTGCCAGCAGCCCTCGGGGCGGGTTGTACGAGCAGTACTTC. Translation: CASSPRGGLYEQYF.

This clonotype was counted ten times or more. The gene calls are TRBV5-1 and TRBJ2-2; maybe TRBD2 (6 bases). Germline V gene lookup returns CDR1 SGHRS and CDR2 YFSETQ. This CDR3 has 18 residues. V was pared by 1 base and J by 1 base, with 17 bases between. For the CDR3, the DNA is TGCGCCAGCAGCTTGAGCCTAGTGGGAGGCGTGAACACCGGGGAGCTGTTTTTT. Its translation: CASSLSLVGGVNTGELFF.

The chain uses TRBV6-2 or TRBV6-3 and TRBJ1-2; 10 nucleotides align to TRBD1. Per the germline V gene, CDR1 is MNHEY and CDR2 is SVGEGT. The ends lost 8 bases at V and 0 bases at J; junction bases unmatched: 6. This CDR3 contains 15 residues. DNA for the CDR3: TGTGCCAGCGGCGGCGGACAGGGGGCTAACTATGGCTACACCTTC. This codes for CASGGGQGANYGYTF.

This clonotype was picked up many times. This chain connects TRBV5-1 to TRBJ1-1; no clear D gene. The germline V gene encodes CDR1 SGHRS and CDR2 YFSETQ. The CDR3 consists of 14 residues. With 0 bases removed from V and 1 base from J, the gap between germline ends came to 7 bases. The CDR3 protein is CASSLDGRNTEAFF. In nucleotides, the CDR3 is TGCGCCAGCAGCTTGGACGGGAGGAACACTGAAGCTTTCTTT. Using reference TRBV5-1 and TRBJ1-1 for the parts outside the CDR3, the full variable domain is KAGVTQTPRYLIKTRGQQVTLSCSPISGHRSVSWYQQTPGQGLQFLFEYFSETQRNKGNFPGRFSGRQFSNSRSEMNVSTLELGDSALYLCASSLDGRNTEAFFGQGTRLTVV.

This clonotype was observed many times. This chain links TRBV7-2 with TRBJ2-5, with unresolved D. CDR3 length equals 14 residues. Germline V gene lookup returns CDR1 SGHTA and CDR2 FQGNSA. V lost 2 bases, J lost 5 bases, and 12 bases lay in between. DNA of the CDR3: TGTGCCAGCAGCTTATTCGCCACGACGGAGACCCAGTACTTC. Residues: CASSLFATTETQYF.

Remarks on this clonotype: A read error may be the cause here, since a much bigger clone is one base away. This chain connects TRBV29-1 to TRBJ2-4, with D uncertain. The CDR3 sequence is 14 residues long. From germline, CDR1 is SQVTM and CDR2 ANQGSEA. The CDR3 bases are TGCAGCGCCCGCCCCACAGAAGCCAAAAACGTTCAGTACTTC. As protein: CSARPTEAKNVQYF.

This clonotype was found once. Only one base separates this from a far larger clonotype, so it likely reflects a read error. The chain recombines TRBV28 with TRBJ2-1; a weak D match, TRBD2 (5 bases). This CDR3 is built from 10 residues. V dropped 6 bases and J dropped 10 bases, with 7 bases sitting between them. The germline V gene has CDR1 MDHEN and CDR2 SYDVKM. As DNA, the CDR3 is TGTGCCAGCAGCGACTACGAGCAGTTCTTC. It yields the protein CASSDYEQFF.

This clonotype was counted many times. V is TRBV30 and J is TRBJ2-2, with D unclear. The CDR3 loop spans 13 amino acids. Between the trimmed V and J ends, which lost 3 bases and 3 bases, there was a span of 8 bases. Germline values: CDR1 GTSNPN, CDR2 SVGIG (reference sequence). This CDR3 reads CAWRGFYTGELFF. CDR3 nucleotides: TGTGCCTGGAGGGGGTTTTACACCGGGGAGCTGTTTTTT. Complete variable domain (other parts from reference TRBV30 and TRBJ2-2): SQTIHQWPATLVQPVGSPLSLECTVEGTSNPNLYWYRQAAGRGLQLLFYSVGIGQISSEVPQNLSASRPQDRQFILSSKKLLLSDSGFYLCAWRGFYTGELFFGEGSRLTVL.

V is TRBV6-6 and J is TRBJ2-3, with no clear D. The CDR3 has 11 residues. The V end lost 10 bases, the J end lost 8 bases, and 13 bases lay between the germline ends. Germline V lookup: CDR1 MNHNY, CDR2 SVGAGI (reference sequence). The CDR3 sequence is CATGRSGTQYF. CDR3 DNA sequence: TGTGCCACCGGACGTAGTGGTACGCAGTATTTT.

The chain carries TRBV6-6 and TRBJ2-2, with TRBD1 identical over 9 bases. Germline V gene data show CDR1 as MNHNY and CDR2 as SVGAGI (reference sequence). J lost 4 bases, V lost 6 bases, and 9 bases had no gene match. The CDR3 has 16 amino acids. This CDR3 is CASRDTGTGLTGELFF. In DNA form, the CDR3 reads TGTGCCAGCAGGGATACCGGGACAGGGCTCACCGGGGAGCTGTTTTTT.

Ten or more counts support this clonotype. This rearrangement joins TRBV28 to TRBJ1-6; D may be TRBD1 (5 bases). Between the trimmed V and J ends, which lost 5 bases and 13 bases, there was a span of 21 bases. The CDR3 has 15 residues. CDR1 MDHEN and CDR2 SYDVKM come from the germline V gene. The CDR3 loop reads CASSKPSGLSAPLHF. In nucleotides, the CDR3 is TGTGCCAGCAGTAAACCATCGGGACTCTCGGCGCCCCTCCACTTT.

This chain joins TRBV28 and TRBJ1-4; D possibly corresponds to TRBD1 (5 bases). The CDR3 covers 14 residues. Trimming pared 6 bases from V and 8 bases from J, leaving 16 bases between. The germline V gene has CDR1 MDHEN and CDR2 SYDVKM. The DNA for the CDR3 is TGTGCCAGCAGGGAGAGCAGGGCCGGGGAAAAACTGTTTTTT. Amino acid sequence: CASRESRAGEKLFF.

This clonotype was recorded at least ten times. The genes are TRBV6-2 or TRBV6-3 and TRBJ2-5, with 10 bases lining up with TRBD2. The CDR3 has 19 residues. Per germline, CDR1 MNHEY and CDR2 SVGEGT. Germline trimming cut 0 bases from V and 0 bases from J; bases unmatched to any gene: 10. The CDR3, as DNA: TGTGCCAGCAGTTACTCCCCGGGAACTAGCGGGGTTGACCAAGAGACCCAGTACTTC. Translating it yields CASSYSPGTSGVDQETQYF.

Note on this clonotype: One base separates it from a far larger clone, so it is likely a read error. The V and J genes are TRBV13 and TRBJ2-1; 7 bases map to TRBD1. CDR1 and CDR2 (germline): PRHDT, FYEKMQ (reference sequence). This CDR3 spans 14 amino acids. Trimming cost V 8 bases and J 3 bases; bases outside gene matches: 7. The CDR3: CASGTRDSYNEQFF. For the CDR3, the DNA is TGTGCCAGCGGCACACGGGACAGCTACAATGAGCAGTTCTTC. The full variable domain, with the rest looked up from reference TRBV13 and TRBJ2-1, is AAGVIQSPRHLIKEKRETATLKCYPIPRHDTVYWYQQGPGQDPQFLISFYEKMQSDKGSIPDRFSAQQFSDYHSELNMSSLELGDSALYFCASGTRDSYNEQFFGPGTRLTVL.

The chain couples TRBV7-2 to TRBJ2-2; D is unresolved. Germline V lookup: CDR1 SGHTA, CDR2 FQGNSA. CDR3 length equals 14 residues. The germline V and J ends were trimmed by 5 bases and 2 bases, with 9 bases remaining between them. CDR3 nucleotide sequence: TGTGCCAGCAGCCTAGAGATCAACACCGGGGAGCTGTTTTTT. Amino acids: CASSLEINTGELFF. Full variable domain (missing parts from reference TRBV7-2 and TRBJ2-2): GAGVSQSPSNKVTEKGKDVELRCDPISGHTALYWYRQSLGQGLEFLIYFQGNSAPDKSGLPSDRFSAERTGGSVSTLTIQRTQQEDSAVYLCASSLEINTGELFFGEGSRLTVL.

This clonotype was observed many times. The chain uses TRBV5-1 and TRBJ1-1, with D maybe TRBD1 (5 bases). CDR3 size: 13 residues. The V end lost 0 bases, the J end lost 8 bases, and 11 bases lay between the germline ends. Germline CDR1 reads SGHRS; CDR2 reads YFSETQ. CDR3 loop: CASSLDLGPEAFF. The CDR3 DNA is TGCGCCAGCAGCTTGGACTTGGGACCCGAAGCTTTCTTT.